This TCR beta chain is from a study of Ad26.COV2.S vaccination and SARS-CoV-2 variants. This clone appeared a few times. The treatment: 15 to 20 received Ad26.COV2.S at low or high dose, single or two shots; roughly 5 received placebo; per-sample allocation not given. All samples were drawn on day 63, counting from the first vaccine or placebo injection. The method was immunoSEQ multiplex PCR; TCRdb's version includes in-frame clones alone and lacks a portion of them. The table has roughly 680,000 clones, 89% seen once. This CDR3 contains 14 residues. Germline V lookup: CDR1 SGHKS, CDR2 YYEKEE (reference sequence). The V end was cut by 2 bases, the J end by 5 bases, with 14 bases between.

The specimen comprised peripheral blood, sampled in a trial of Ad26.COV2.S vaccine versus placebo. This sequence joins TRBV5-5 and TRBJ2-7; D possibly corresponds to TRBD1 (5 bases). The sequence derives from a person between 18 and 65 years old who received the Ad26.COV2.S COVID-19 vaccine or a placebo. The CDR3 region is CASSFPQTAHEQYF. The CDR3 DNA is TGTGCCAGCAGCTTCCCACAGACAGCCCACGAGCAGTACTTC.